The 4 T cell receptor beta chains reported below all come from one sample, sequenced in a study of blood T cell repertoires in COVID-19. Libraries were prepared by immunoSEQ multiplex PCR; TCRdb keeps only in-frame clonotypes and omits some of them. The sample has 140,000 or so clones; around 79% are singletons. The sample comprised peripheral blood. The receptors were gathered from a man aged 50 or older with active or convalescent COVID-19.

The J gene is TRBJ2-1, the V gene TRBV15; the match to TRBD2 covers 8 bases. This CDR3 comprises 22 residues. Trimming cost V 0 bases and J 2 bases; bases outside gene matches: 21. Germline V gene lookup returns CDR1 LNHNV and CDR2 YYDKDF (reference sequence). DNA of the CDR3: TGTGCCACCAGCAGAGAGGCCTTCCCCCGGGACCCTCCGGGACTAGCCTACAATGAGCAGTTCTTC. It yields the protein CATSREAFPRDPPGLAYNEQFF.

V usage is TRBV2 and J usage is TRBJ1-6; D remains ambiguous. There are 15 residues in the CDR3. Germline V gene sequence: CDR1 SNHLY, CDR2 FYNNEI. Trimming took 2 bases from V and 6 from J, leaving 11 bases between them. Here the CDR3 DNA reads TGTGCCAGCAGTGAAACGGAGTACCCTAATTCACCCCTCCACTTT. Translating gives CASSETEYPNSPLHF.

This clone turned up a few times. The chain links TRBV29-1 to TRBJ2-1; unclear D gene. The germline gives CDR1 SQVTM, CDR2 ANQGSEA. This CDR3 contains 11 residues. Trimming removed 6 bases from V and 9 bases from J, with 12 bases in between. This CDR3 is CSVQITGEQFF. In nucleotides, the CDR3 is TGCAGCGTCCAGATAACGGGTGAGCAGTTCTTC.

CDR3 DNA: TGTGCCAGCAGCGTAAGGCTAGCGGGAGAGGCGCAGTTCTTC. Protein product: CASSVRLAGEAQFF. The chain is built from TRBV9 and TRBJ2-1, with 10 bases that match TRBD2. Germline assignment: CDR1 SGDLS and CDR2 YYNGEE. Trimming took 1 base from V and 12 from J; bases not matched to a gene: 7. The CDR3 covers 14 residues.